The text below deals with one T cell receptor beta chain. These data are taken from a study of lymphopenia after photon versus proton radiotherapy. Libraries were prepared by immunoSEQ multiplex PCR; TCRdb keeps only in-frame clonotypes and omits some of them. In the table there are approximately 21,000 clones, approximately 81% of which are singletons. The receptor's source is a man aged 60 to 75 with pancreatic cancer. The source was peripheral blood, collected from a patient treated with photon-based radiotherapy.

The CDR3 DNA sequence: TGTGCCAGCAGCTCGCCGGGCTCACCCCTCCACTTT. Encoded protein: CASSSPGSPLHF. The V call is TRBV7-3, the J call TRBJ1-6; D gene ambiguous. Germline V gene lookup returns CDR1 SGHTA and CDR2 FQGTGA. CDR3 length: 12 amino acids. Trimming took 4 bases from V and 10 from J, leaving 8 bases between them.